The 5 T cell receptor beta chains below were found in one sample sequenced in a study of cytomegalovirus exposure and HLA in healthy donors. In the PCR, 60 Vbeta and 13 Jbeta primers were used. Measured with immunoSEQ multiplex PCR; TCRdb has only the in-frame clones, and not every one. The sample lists under 130,000 clones; 78% were seen once. Specimen: PBMCs. Source of these receptors: a man aged 25-45 years in good health and CMV-seronegative.

The chain combines TRBV4-1 with TRBJ1-4, with a tentative D call TRBD1 (6 bases). This CDR3 comprises 15 residues. V lost 0 bases, J lost 7 bases, and 12 bases lay in between. The germline CDR1 and CDR2 sequences are MGHRA and YSYEKL. CDR3 DNA: TGCGCCAGCAGCCAAGATAGGGCAGGGGTTGAAAAACTGTTTTTT. It codes for CASSQDRAGVEKLFF.

This clone counts as medium-sized. The rearrangement joins TRBV4-3 to TRBJ2-1; 10 bases match TRBD2. V shed 4 bases and J 6 bases; nucleotides not matched to a gene: 6. The CDR3 runs to 15 residues. Germline-derived CDR1 and CDR2 are LGHNA and YSLEER. The DNA of the CDR3 is TGCGCCAGCAGCCGCACTAGCGGGGCCCCCAATGAGCAGTTCTTC. This encodes CASSRTSGAPNEQFF.

This chain uses TRBV4-3 with TRBJ1-2; 8 positions agree with TRBD1. The CDR3 is 16 residues long. The germline gives CDR1 LGHNA, CDR2 YSLEER. J gave up 1 base and V 0 bases, and 4 bases lay outside the gene matches. The CDR3 is CASSQEGTGNNYGYTF. The CDR3 DNA is TGCGCCAGCAGCCAAGAAGGGACAGGCAATAACTATGGCTACACCTTC.

V gene TRBV10-3 combines with J gene TRBJ2-7; 8 nucleotides align to TRBD2. CDR3 length equals 17 residues. The germline V gene encodes CDR1 ENHRY and CDR2 SYGVKD. With V trimmed by 10 bases and J by 1 base, 18 bases remained unmatched. This CDR3 reads CATASTSGLGVSYEQYF. The CDR3 bases are TGTGCCACCGCAAGTACTAGCGGATTGGGAGTTTCCTACGAGCAGTACTTC.

The gene calls are TRBV5-4 and TRBJ2-7, with 14 bases aligning to TRBD2. J gave up 1 base and V 0 bases, and 9 bases lay outside the gene matches. Germline V CDR1 and CDR2: SGHNT, YYREEE (reference sequence). The CDR3 sequence is 19 residues long. The CDR3 DNA follows: TGTGCCAGCAGCTTGGCCGGACTAGCGGGGGGCGGGAGGTCCTACGAGCAGTACTTC. Its translation: CASSLAGLAGGGRSYEQYF.